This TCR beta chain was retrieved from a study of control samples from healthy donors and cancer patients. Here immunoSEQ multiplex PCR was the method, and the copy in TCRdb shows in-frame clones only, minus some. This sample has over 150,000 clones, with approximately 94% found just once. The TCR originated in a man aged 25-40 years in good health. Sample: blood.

CDR3 amino acids: CASSATSGGTYEQYF. For the CDR3, the DNA is TGTGCCAGCAGCGCAACTAGCGGGGGAACCTACGAGCAGTACTTC. V and J are TRBV9 and TRBJ2-7; 11 bases are shared with TRBD2. The CDR3 is made up of 15 amino acids. Germline lookup yields CDR1 SGDLS and CDR2 YYNGEE. The V segment lost 3 bases and the J segment 2 bases; nucleotides outside the gene matches: 4.